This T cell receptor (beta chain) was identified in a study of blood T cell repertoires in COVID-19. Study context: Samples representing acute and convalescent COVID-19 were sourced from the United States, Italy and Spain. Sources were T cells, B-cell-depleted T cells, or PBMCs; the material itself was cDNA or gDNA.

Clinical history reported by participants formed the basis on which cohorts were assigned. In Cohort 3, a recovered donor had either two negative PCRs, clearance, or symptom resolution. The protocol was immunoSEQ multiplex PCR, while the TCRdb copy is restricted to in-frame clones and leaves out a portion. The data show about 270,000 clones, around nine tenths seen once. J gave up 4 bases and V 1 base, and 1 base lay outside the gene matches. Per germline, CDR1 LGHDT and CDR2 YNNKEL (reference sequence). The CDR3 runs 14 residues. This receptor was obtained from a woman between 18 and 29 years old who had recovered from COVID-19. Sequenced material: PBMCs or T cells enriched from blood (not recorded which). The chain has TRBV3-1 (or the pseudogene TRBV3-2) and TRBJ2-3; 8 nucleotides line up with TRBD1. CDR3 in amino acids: CASSQGQGPDTQYF. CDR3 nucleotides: TGTGCCAGCAGCCAAGGACAGGGGCCAGATACGCAGTATTTT.